These 30 T cell receptor beta chains originate from one sample sequenced in a study of vaccination and CD4 T cells after COVID-19. Sequencing of DNA taken from cultured CD4+ T cells relied on the Oncomine TCR Beta short-read assay. TCRdb ran MiXCR on the PCR reads and lists one entry per CDR3 protein. The sample has 9,500 to 15,000 distinct CDR3 sequences; about 30% are singletons. Treatment noted: roughly nine-day PBMC culture with coronavirus spike peptide pools or control peptides (ViraFEST assay). Their antigens remain unidentified. Sequencing was carried out using cultured CD4+ T cells from blood. The receptors were sampled from a human donor with COVID-19.

V is TRBV20-1 and J is TRBJ1-1; perhaps TRBD1 as D (6 bases). Deletions cut 6 bases from V and 1 base from J, with 18 bases between. CDR3 length: 15 residues. CDR1 DFQATT and CDR2 SNEGSKA come from the germline V gene (reference sequence). CDR3 sequence reads: CSAGGQGSQNTEAFF. CDR3 in DNA: TGCAGTGCGGGCGGCCAGGGGTCCCAGAACACTGAAGCTTTCTTT.

The V and J genes are TRBV5-1 and TRBJ2-3; D is uncertain. V dropped 2 bases and J dropped 5 bases, with 12 bases sitting between them. The CDR3 covers 14 residues. Germline V gives CDR1 SGHRS, CDR2 YFSETQ. The DNA of the CDR3 is TGCGCCAGCAGCTTTACCCATCAAGGAGATACGCAGTATTTT. This codes for CASSFTHQGDTQYF.

Only a few counts were recorded for this clonotype. The V call is TRBV5-1, the J call TRBJ1-1; no definite D call. This CDR3 spans 14 amino acids. V was trimmed by 0 bases and J by 3 bases, leaving 9 bases between them. Germline values: CDR1 SGHRS, CDR2 YFSETQ. The CDR3 loop is CASSLAVGDTEAFF. The CDR3, as DNA: TGCGCCAGCAGCTTGGCAGTCGGGGACACTGAAGCTTTCTTT.

V and J are TRBV19 and TRBJ2-4; tentatively, D is TRBD1 (6 bases). Germline V gives CDR1 LNHDA, CDR2 SQIVND (reference sequence). The V and J ends lost 3 bases and 9 bases respectively, with 15 bases between them. This CDR3 is built from 14 residues. CDR3 in amino acids: CASSISGAKGIQYF. CDR3 in DNA: TGTGCCAGTAGTATTTCAGGGGCTAAGGGCATTCAGTACTTC.

This clonotype has only a few counts. V and J are TRBV5-4 and TRBJ2-5, with TRBD2 matching over 7 bases. V lost 4 bases and J lost 2; bases outside the gene matches: 5. Germline CDR1 and CDR2: SGHNT and YYREEE (reference sequence). The CDR3 is 14 residues long. For the CDR3, the DNA is TGTGCCAGCAGCCCCACCGGGGGGCAAGAGACCCAGTACTTC. It is translated as CASSPTGGQETQYF.

The rearrangement uses TRBV6-1 and TRBJ1-1; 12 bases map to TRBD1. The CDR3 spans 16 residues. V lost 3 bases to trimming and J lost 2 bases; unmatched junction nucleotides: 4. CDR1 MNHNS and CDR2 SASEGT come from the germline V gene. DNA for the CDR3: TGTGCCAGCAGTGACCGGGACAGGGGGCGAAACACTGAAGCTTTCTTT. Translating gives CASSDRDRGRNTEAFF.

The rearrangement joins TRBV6-5 to TRBJ2-1, with a tentative D call TRBD2 (7 bases). CDR1 is MNHEY, CDR2 SVGAGI, per germline. V lost 0 bases and J lost 7, with 13 bases in between. The CDR3 sequence is 15 residues long. CDR3 in DNA: TGTGCCAGCAGTTACTCGGGGGGGGCGAGGAATGAGCAGTTCTTC. Translation: CASSYSGGARNEQFF.

The rearrangement joins TRBV19 to TRBJ1-5; 10 positions agree with TRBD1. The CDR3 consists of 15 residues. Trimming cost V 9 bases and J 6 bases; bases outside gene matches: 11. CDR1 and CDR2 from the germline V gene are LNHDA and SQIVND (reference sequence). This CDR3 is CASAGLTGGSQPQHF. CDR3 coding DNA: TGTGCCAGCGCCGGATTGACAGGGGGCTCTCAGCCCCAGCATTTT.

The V and J genes are TRBV6-5 and TRBJ1-3; TRBD1 is a possible D gene (6 bases). CDR3 length equals 18 residues. In germline, CDR1 is MNHEY, CDR2 SVGAGI. V was trimmed by 0 bases and J by 4 bases, leaving 19 bases between them. The DNA for the CDR3 is TGTGCCAGCAGTTACTCGGGATCTTTGGGGGGCCCCGGAAACACCATATATTTT. Its translation: CASSYSGSLGGPGNTIYF.

The V call is TRBV5-5, the J call TRBJ2-3; D assignment may be TRBD1 or TRBD2 (5 bases each). The CDR3 is 15 residues long. Germline V gene lookup returns CDR1 SGHKS and CDR2 YYEKEE (reference sequence). The V and J ends lost 5 bases and 1 base respectively, with 14 bases between them. CDR3 sequence (DNA): TGTGCCAGCAGGCCGGGGCCCAGGGGCACAGATACGCAGTATTTT. Translation: CASRPGPRGTDTQYF.

This clonotype has only a few counts. This chain connects TRBV27 to TRBJ2-2; 8 positions agree with TRBD1. Germline V CDR1 and CDR2: MNHEY, SMNVEV (reference sequence). The CDR3 is made up of 19 amino acids. V shed 6 bases and J 0 bases; nucleotides not matched to a gene: 15. For the CDR3, the DNA is TGTGCCAGCAGCCTATCGGTCCCGGGACAGGTGTCGAACACCGGGGAGCTGTTTTTT. It encodes CASSLSVPGQVSNTGELFF.

This clonotype occurred a few times. The genes are TRBV6-1 and TRBJ1-1; D is ambiguous. Germline-derived CDR1 and CDR2 are MNHNS and SASEGT. V dropped 6 bases and J dropped 1 base, with 9 bases sitting between them. The CDR3 totals 13 residues. This CDR3 reads CASRGAKNTEAFF. In DNA form, the CDR3 reads TGTGCCAGCAGAGGAGCCAAGAACACTGAAGCTTTCTTT.

This clonotype was seen more than once but under ten times. This sequence joins TRBV15 and TRBJ2-7; D gene unclear. CDR3 length: 12 amino acids. The V and J ends lost 0 bases and 7 bases respectively, with 7 bases between them. Germline V CDR1 and CDR2: LNHNV, YYDKDF (reference sequence). The CDR3 nucleotides are TGTGCCACCAGCAGAGACAGATTAGAGCAGTACTTC. It codes for CATSRDRLEQYF.

The chain has TRBV20-1 and TRBJ1-1; D might be TRBD1 (5 bases). V was pared by 0 bases and J by 2 bases, with 10 bases between. The length of the CDR3 is 14 residues. From germline, CDR1 is DFQATT and CDR2 SNEGSKA (reference sequence). The CDR3 nucleotides read TGCAGTGCTAGAGACCCCCGGGACAACACTGAAGCTTTCTTT. It encodes CSARDPRDNTEAFF.

This chain links TRBV20-1 with TRBJ2-4; D may be TRBD2 (5 bases). The CDR3 consists of 18 residues. From germline, CDR1 is DFQATT and CDR2 SNEGSKA (reference sequence). V shed 4 bases and J shed 2 bases, with 24 bases lying between them. The CDR3 loop is CSATSLSVGVETKNIQYF. The CDR3 nucleotides read TGCAGTGCTACGTCACTAAGCGTGGGAGTCGAGACCAAAAACATTCAGTACTTC.

This clonotype showed up just a few times. This chain links TRBV6-1 with TRBJ2-1; D is ambiguous. Germline lookup yields CDR1 MNHNS and CDR2 SASEGT. CDR3 length: 15 amino acids. V lost 5 bases and J 6 bases, leaving 17 bases between the germline ends. CDR3 in amino acids: CASSTGSINPNEQFF. CDR3 bases: TGTGCCAGCAGTACCGGGTCCATAAACCCCAATGAGCAGTTCTTC.

This clonotype was seen just once. The chain combines TRBV5-6 with TRBJ1-1, with D uncertain. Trimming removed 4 bases at V and 1 base at J, with 14 bases between. CDR3 length: 15 residues. Per germline, CDR1 SGHDT and CDR2 YYEEEE. The CDR3 nucleotides are TGTGCCAGCAGCCCCGATCGTGGGAGGAACACTGAAGCTTTCTTT. Amino acids: CASSPDRGRNTEAFF.

The chain recombines TRBV28 with TRBJ1-5, with D uncertain. Germline V CDR1 and CDR2: MDHEN, SYDVKM. The CDR3 totals 12 residues. V was cut by 5 bases and J by 4 bases, with 6 bases left in between. The CDR3 DNA reads TGTGCCAGCAGTCGCAGGAATCAGCCCCAGCATTTT. The encoded protein is CASSRRNQPQHF.

The chain's CDR3 is CASSFRGNTGELFF. The CDR3 nucleotides read TGCGCCAGCAGCTTTCGGGGGAACACCGGGGAGCTGTTTTTT. This chain uses TRBV5-1 with TRBJ2-2, with a weak D call TRBD2 (5 bases). Germline CDR1 is SGHRS and CDR2 is YFSETQ. The CDR3 runs to 14 residues. The V end lost 2 bases, the J end lost 1 base, and 6 bases lay between the germline ends.

In its sample, this clonotype was seen once. The J gene is TRBJ2-1, the V gene TRBV15; 12 bases are a match to TRBD2. CDR1 is LNHNV and CDR2 is YYDKDF in the germline V gene (reference sequence). V was pared by 3 bases and J by 0 bases, with 15 bases of the junction left unmatched. CDR3 size: 21 residues. For the CDR3, the DNA is TGTGCCACCAGCAGGGGGACACACGGACTAGCGGGGCCTTCCTCCTACAATGAGCAGTTCTTC. Its protein is CATSRGTHGLAGPSSYNEQFF. Full variable domain (remainder filled in from reference TRBV15 and TRBJ2-1): DAMVIQNPRYQVTQFGKPVTLSCSQTLNHNVMYWYQQKSSQAPKLLFHYYDKDFNNEADTPDNFQSRRPNTSFCFLDIRSPGLGDTAMYLCATSRGTHGLAGPSSYNEQFFGPGTRLTVL.

By proportion, this clonotype is medium-sized (0.01 to 0.1%). This rearrangement joins TRBV27 to TRBJ1-5; the D is unclear. There are 15 residues in the CDR3. Trimming removed 6 bases from V and 1 base from J, with 13 bases in between. Germline values: CDR1 MNHEY, CDR2 SMNVEV (reference sequence). The CDR3 reads CASRRELRSNQPQHF. The CDR3 DNA reads as TGTGCCAGCAGAAGAGAGCTGAGGAGCAATCAGCCCCAGCATTTT.

This clonotype was observed a handful of times. The gene calls are TRBV19 and TRBJ2-7; maybe TRBD1 (6 bases). The length of the CDR3 is 13 residues. Between the trimmed V and J ends, which lost 3 bases and 3 bases, there was a span of 9 bases. Germline CDR1 and CDR2: LNHDA and SQIVND (reference sequence). CDR3 amino acids: CASSIEGGYEQYF. CDR3 DNA sequence: TGTGCCAGTAGTATTGAAGGGGGCTACGAGCAGTACTTC.

In its sample, this clonotype was seen a few times. The genes are TRBV19 and TRBJ2-5, with D possibly TRBD1 on 5 matching bases. CDR3 length: 13 amino acids. Germline V lookup: CDR1 LNHDA, CDR2 SQIVND (reference sequence). Trimming took 8 bases from V and 5 from J, leaving 15 bases between them. The CDR3 DNA sequence: TGTGCCAGTCCGCGGCAGGGCCGCGAGACCCAGTACTTC. This gives the protein CASPRQGRETQYF.

This clonotype was recorded a few times. The chain carries TRBV19 and TRBJ1-4; 9 bases align to TRBD1. This CDR3 region has 19 residues. V shed 0 bases and J 0 bases; nucleotides not matched to a gene: 8. Germline V CDR1 and CDR2: LNHDA, SQIVND (reference sequence). As DNA, the CDR3 is TGTGCCAGTAGTATAGACGGGACAGGGCTTTTTGCAACTAATGAAAAACTGTTTTTT. This codes for CASSIDGTGLFATNEKLFF.

The chain carries TRBV6-2 or TRBV6-3 and TRBJ1-5; the D gene is possibly TRBD1 (5 bases). The germline CDR1 and CDR2 sequences are MNHEY and SVGEGT. This CDR3 has 15 amino acids. Trimming removed 2 bases from V and 2 bases from J, with 10 bases in between. CDR3 nucleotides: TGTGCCAGCAGTTACGCAGGGAATGGCAATCAGCCCCAGCATTTT. This codes for CASSYAGNGNQPQHF.

This clonotype was observed once. The V gene is TRBV5-1, the J gene TRBJ1-1; 7 bases match TRBD1. This CDR3 spans 16 amino acids. Germline CDR1 and CDR2: SGHRS and YFSETQ. The V segment lost 1 base and the J segment 2 bases; nucleotides outside the gene matches: 8. In nucleotides, the CDR3 is TGCGCCAGCAGCTTGCGCGGGACAGTACAAAACACTGAAGCTTTCTTT. Its translation: CASSLRGTVQNTEAFF.

J is TRBJ2-7 and V is TRBV2; possible D gene TRBD1, 5 bases. Germline lookup yields CDR1 SNHLY and CDR2 FYNNEI. V was clipped by 6 bases and J by 0 bases, with 12 bases between them. The CDR3 is 14 amino acids. DNA of the CDR3: TGTGCCAGCAGCGACAGAAGTTACTCCTACGAGCAGTACTTC. Encoded protein: CASSDRSYSYEQYF.

In its sample, this clonotype was seen a few times. This chain joins TRBV29-1 and TRBJ2-4, with D tentatively TRBD2 (5 bases). The CDR3 is 11 residues long. Per the germline V gene, CDR1 is SQVTM and CDR2 is ANQGSEA. With 0 bases removed from V and 9 bases from J, the gap between germline ends came to 6 bases. The CDR3 protein is CSVEDGSIQYF. For the CDR3, the DNA is TGCAGCGTTGAAGATGGGAGCATTCAGTACTTC.

Only a few counts were recorded for this clonotype. The rearrangement joins TRBV6-1 to TRBJ2-3, with D uncertain. V lost 0 bases and J lost 5, with 9 bases in between. From germline, CDR1 is MNHNS and CDR2 SASEGT. This CDR3 contains 14 residues. The CDR3 DNA follows: TGTGCCAGCAGTGAAGCTTCTTCCCGAGATACGCAGTATTTT. Residues: CASSEASSRDTQYF.

CDR3 nucleotide sequence: TGTGCCAGCAGTTGGCGGCAGGGGAACACCGGGGAGCTGTTTTTT. It yields the protein CASSWRQGNTGELFF. The J gene is TRBJ2-2, the V gene TRBV6-5; TRBD1 might be the D (5 bases). The CDR3 sequence is 15 residues long. Between the trimmed V and J ends, which lost 4 bases and 1 base, there was a span of 10 bases. Germline CDR1 and CDR2: MNHEY and SVGAGI.